This is a list of T cell receptor beta chains from one sample in a study of early T cells in non-severe SARS-CoV-2 infection. Each CDR3 protein is one row after TCRdb ran MiXCR on the 5' RACE reads. Of some 42,000 distinct CDR3 sequences listed, roughly 6.2% are singletons. Sequencing was performed on whole blood, taken at baseline. The receptors originated from an adult who was a healthcare worker with PCR-confirmed SARS-CoV-2 infection or an uninfected control (not recorded which). The CDR3 runs from the conserved cysteine through the conserved F or W. The D gene is left open where the match is weak. A row's size may be missing; if present it is once, few, many or a size class.

J: TRBJ2-5
size: .
D: .
V: TRBV12-3/TRBV12-4
CDR3: CASRPPGGSQETQYF
DNA: TGTGCCAGCAGACCTCCCGGGGGTTCACAAGAGACCCAGTACTTC

J: TRBJ1-5
size: many
D: TRBD1
V: TRBV28
CDR3: CASSFARQGRQPQHF
DNA: TGTGCCAGCAGTTTCGCAAGACAGGGGAGACAGCCCCAGCATTTT

J: TRBJ1-1
size: many
D: .
V: TRBV12-5
CDR3: CASGDARPNTEAFF
DNA: TGTGCTAGTGGGGACGCCCGTCCGAACACTGAAGCTTTCTTT

J: TRBJ1-5
size: many
D: TRBD1
V: TRBV20-1
CDR3: CSAGDRNSNQPQHF
DNA: TGCAGTGCTGGGGACAGGAATAGCAATCAGCCCCAGCATTTT

J: TRBJ2-7
size: many
D: TRBD1
V: TRBV28
CDR3: CASSLTGAEYYEQYF
DNA: TGTGCCAGCAGCCTTACAGGGGCAGAATACTACGAGCAGTACTTC

J: TRBJ2-2
size: .
D: TRBD1
V: TRBV11-2
CDR3: CASSTGVNGELFF
DNA: TGTGCCAGCAGCACAGGGGTTAACGGGGAGCTGTTTTTT

J: TRBJ1-1
size: many
D: .
V: TRBV6-5
CDR3: CASSYGPFTEAFF
DNA: TGTGCCAGCAGTTATGGGCCGTTCACTGAAGCTTTCTTT

J: TRBJ2-2
size: many
D: .
V: TRBV12-3/TRBV12-4
CDR3: CASTNSGTSNTGELFF
DNA: TGTGCCAGCACCAACTCTGGGACTTCGAACACCGGGGAGCTGTTTTTT

J: TRBJ2-3
size: many
D: .
V: TRBV20-1
CDR3: CSARVGDVTQYF
DNA: TGCAGTGCTAGAGTGGGGGACGTTACGCAGTATTTT

J: TRBJ2-3
size: many
D: .
V: TRBV18
CDR3: CASSPPGVRSDTQYF
DNA: TGTGCCAGCTCACCACCCGGGGTCAGGTCAGATACGCAGTATTTT

J: TRBJ1-2
size: many
D: .
V: TRBV5-1
CDR3: CASSLAGVEGRRGYTF
DNA: TGCGCCAGCAGCTTGGCCGGCGTGGAGGGCCGTCGGGGCTACACCTTC

J: TRBJ2-6
size: many
D: TRBD2
V: TRBV7-9
CDR3: CATGGGPGANVLTF
DNA: TGTGCCACCGGCGGGGGTCCTGGGGCCAACGTCCTGACTTTC

J: TRBJ2-3
size: few
D: .
V: TRBV28
CDR3: CASSSPGFGTDTQYF
DNA: TGTGCCAGCAGCTCCCCAGGGTTCGGCACAGATACGCAGTATTTT

J: TRBJ1-1
size: few
D: .
V: TRBV6-5
CDR3: CASRSGWRNTEAFF
DNA: TGTGCCAGCAGGAGTGGGTGGAGGAACACTGAAGCTTTCTTT

J: TRBJ2-7
size: .
D: .
V: TRBV7-6
CDR3: CASSLGQPYEQYF
DNA: TGTGCCAGCAGCTTAGGACAGCCCTACGAGCAGTACTTC

J: TRBJ1-1
size: many
D: TRBD1
V: TRBV2
CDR3: CASSKGQGNTEAFF
DNA: TGTGCCAGCAGCAAAGGACAGGGAAACACTGAAGCTTTCTTT

J: TRBJ2-3
size: many
D: TRBD2
V: TRBV6-1
CDR3: CASSRTSGGPDTQYF
DNA: TGTGCCAGCAGTAGGACTAGCGGGGGCCCAGATACGCAGTATTTT

J: TRBJ1-4
size: many
D: TRBD1
V: TRBV20-1
CDR3: CSARDGQGVEKLFF
DNA: TGCAGTGCTAGAGATGGGCAGGGGGTAGAGAAACTGTTTTTT

J: TRBJ2-7
size: many
D: TRBD2
V: TRBV7-2
CDR3: CASSSPTSAQHEQYF
DNA: TGTGCCAGCAGCTCGCCGACTAGCGCCCAGCACGAGCAGTACTTC

J: TRBJ2-1
size: many
D: TRBD2
V: TRBV29-1
CDR3: CSVGSGTNYNEQFF
DNA: TGCAGCGTTGGATCCGGGACTAACTACAATGAGCAGTTCTTC

J: TRBJ2-7
size: many
D: .
V: TRBV11-2
CDR3: CASSFQGYEQYF
DNA: TGTGCCAGCAGTTTCCAGGGTTACGAGCAGTACTTC

J: TRBJ2-1
size: .
D: .
V: TRBV5-4
CDR3: CASSLMDEQFF
DNA: TGTGCCAGCAGCCTCATGGATGAGCAGTTCTTC

J: TRBJ2-1
size: few
D: TRBD2
V: TRBV12-3/TRBV12-4
CDR3: CASSLVAGGPNEQFF
DNA: TGTGCCAGCAGTTTAGTGGCGGGGGGGCCTAATGAGCAGTTCTTC

J: TRBJ1-2
size: few
D: TRBD1
V: TRBV28
CDR3: CASSSPGTGDGYTF
DNA: TGTGCCAGCAGTTCGCCCGGGACAGGGGATGGCTACACCTTC

J: TRBJ2-5
size: few
D: .
V: TRBV10-1
CDR3: CASSEPGETQYF
DNA: TGCGCCAGCAGTGAGCCGGGCGAGACCCAGTACTTC

J: TRBJ2-7
size: few
D: TRBD1
V: TRBV11-2
CDR3: CASSLGTGFYEQYF
DNA: TGTGCCAGCAGCTTAGGGACAGGGTTTTACGAGCAGTACTTC

J: TRBJ1-1
size: few
D: .
V: TRBV30
CDR3: CAWSSRVDTEAFF
DNA: TGTGCCTGGAGTTCCAGGGTCGACACTGAAGCTTTCTTT

J: TRBJ2-7
size: many
D: .
V: TRBV7-2
CDR3: CASSPGLSSSEQYF
DNA: TGTGCCAGCAGCCCGGGACTGAGCTCCTCTGAGCAGTACTTC

J: TRBJ1-1
size: many
D: .
V: TRBV5-1
CDR3: CASSLVAGAGETEAFF
DNA: TGCGCCAGCAGCTTGGTAGCAGGGGCAGGGGAAACTGAAGCTTTCTTT

J: TRBJ1-1
size: few
D: .
V: TRBV28
CDR3: CASSFQPVNTGAFF
DNA: TGTGCCAGCAGTTTCCAACCAGTGAACACTGGAGCTTTCTTT

J: TRBJ2-3
size: many
D: .
V: TRBV27
CDR3: CASSLSTASSTDTQYF
DNA: TGTGCCAGCAGTCTTTCGACAGCCTCTAGCACAGATACGCAGTATTTT

J: TRBJ2-5
size: few
D: TRBD2
V: TRBV6-1
CDR3: CASSEGELAGQETQYF
DNA: TGTGCCAGCAGTGAAGGAGAACTAGCGGGGCAAGAGACCCAGTACTTC

J: TRBJ1-4
size: .
D: .
V: TRBV7-9
CDR3: CASSPEDNKKLFF
DNA: TGTGCCAGCAGCCCGGAGGACAACAAAAAACTGTTTTTT

J: TRBJ2-3
size: .
D: TRBD2
V: TRBV25-1
CDR3: CASSEPSSGGSTDTQYF
DNA: TGTGCCAGCAGTGAACCCTCTAGCGGGGGGAGCACAGATACGCAGTATTTT

J: TRBJ1-2
size: many
D: TRBD1
V: TRBV5-1
CDR3: CASSLVQGYGYTF
DNA: TGCGCCAGCAGCTTGGTACAGGGGTATGGCTACACCTTC